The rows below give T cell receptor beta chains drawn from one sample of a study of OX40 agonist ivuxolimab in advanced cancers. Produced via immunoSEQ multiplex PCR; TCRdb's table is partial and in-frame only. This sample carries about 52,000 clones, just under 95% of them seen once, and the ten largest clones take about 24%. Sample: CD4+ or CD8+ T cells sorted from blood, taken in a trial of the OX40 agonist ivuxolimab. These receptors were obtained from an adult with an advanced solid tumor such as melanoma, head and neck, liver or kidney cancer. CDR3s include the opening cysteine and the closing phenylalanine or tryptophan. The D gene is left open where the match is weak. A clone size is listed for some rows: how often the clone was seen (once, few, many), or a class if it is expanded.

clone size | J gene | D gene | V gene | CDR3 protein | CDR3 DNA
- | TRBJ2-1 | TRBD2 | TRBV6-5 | CASSYSVAGAKNEQFF | TGTGCCAGCAGTTATTCCGTAGCGGGAGCTAAGAATGAGCAGTTCTTC
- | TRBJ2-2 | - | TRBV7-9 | CASPQGNTGELFF | TGTGCCAGCCCACAGGGTAACACCGGGGAGCTGTTTTTT
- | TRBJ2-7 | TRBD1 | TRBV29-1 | CSVEDRDAYEQYF | TGCAGCGTTGAGGACAGGGACGCCTACGAGCAGTACTTC
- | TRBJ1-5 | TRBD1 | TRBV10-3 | CAISESVTGGNQPQHF | TGTGCCATCAGTGAATCTGTGACAGGGGGCAATCAGCCCCAGCATTTT
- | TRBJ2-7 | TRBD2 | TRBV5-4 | CASRASGRVDEQYF | TGTGCCAGCAGGGCTAGCGGGAGGGTCGACGAGCAGTACTTC
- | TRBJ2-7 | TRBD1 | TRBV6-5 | CASSYSRGTGFLEQYF | TGTGCCAGCAGTTACTCGAGAGGGACAGGGTTCCTCGAGCAGTACTTC
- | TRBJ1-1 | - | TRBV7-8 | CASSFSGVGNTEAFF | TGTGCCAGCAGCTTCTCGGGGGTTGGGAACACTGAAGCTTTCTTT
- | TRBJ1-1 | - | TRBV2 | CASNGGALNTEAFF | TGTGCCAGCAACGGGGGGGCGCTGAACACTGAAGCTTTCTTT
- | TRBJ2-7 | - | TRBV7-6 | CASSLSAAGYEQYF | TGTGCCAGCAGCTTATCCGCGGCGGGCTACGAGCAGTACTTC
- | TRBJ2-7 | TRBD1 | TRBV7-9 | CASSLGDRGSYEQYF | TGTGCCAGCAGCTTAGGGGACAGGGGCTCCTACGAGCAGTACTTC
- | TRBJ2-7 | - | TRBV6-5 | CASSWGGEGYEQYF | TGTGCCAGCAGTTGGGGCGGAGAAGGGTACGAGCAGTACTTC
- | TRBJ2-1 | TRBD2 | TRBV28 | CASSRSGHEQFF | TGTGCCAGCAGCCGTAGCGGGCACGAGCAGTTCTTC
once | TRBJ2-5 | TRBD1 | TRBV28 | CASGLDRGKETQYF | TGTGCCAGCGGCCTCGACAGGGGGAAAGAGACCCAGTACTTC